The 8 T cell receptor beta chains given below trace back to one sample, sequenced in a study of long-term antiretroviral therapy in people with HIV. The authors ran the immunoSEQ assay, v3.0, at survey level. Using immunoSEQ multiplex PCR, the repertoire was profiled, and TCRdb retains in-frame clones only, with some absent. In the table there are around 26,000 clones, roughly 87% of which are singletons. This material consisted of unsorted PBMCs, taken 1.1 years before starting antiretroviral therapy. The receptors stem from a woman aged 30 to 39 with HIV.

The rearrangement joins TRBV20-1 to TRBJ2-1; 7 positions match TRBD2. Germline V lookup: CDR1 DFQATT, CDR2 SNEGSKA (reference sequence). The J segment lost 7 bases and the V segment lost 6 bases, leaving 3 bases of the junction unmatched. CDR3 size: 11 residues. In DNA, the CDR3 is TGCAGTGCGGCCGGGGGGAATGAGCAGTTCTTC. Translating it yields CSAAGGNEQFF.

The chain employs TRBV18 and TRBJ1-4; a weak D match, TRBD1 (6 bases). The CDR3 loop spans 15 amino acids. Germline V lookup: CDR1 KGHSH, CDR2 LQKENI. Trimming took off 3 bases at V and 4 bases at J, with 12 bases between the two ends. CDR3: CASSPRGPGNEKLFF. Written as DNA, the CDR3 is TGTGCCAGCTCACCCCGGGGGCCGGGTAATGAAAAACTGTTTTTT.

The chain links TRBV7-2 to TRBJ2-2; the D is unclear. V dropped 4 bases and J dropped 0 bases, with 3 bases sitting between them. The CDR3 loop spans 13 amino acids. The germline gives CDR1 SGHTA, CDR2 FQGNSA. The CDR3 loop reads CASSSPNTGELFF. The CDR3 DNA reads as TGTGCCAGCAGCTCCCCGAACACCGGGGAGCTGTTTTTT.

CDR3 nucleotides: TGTGCCAGCAGCTTAGATCGACTCGGGGACGGGAGCTACGAGCAGTACTTC. Translating it yields CASSLDRLGDGSYEQYF. The V call is TRBV11-3, the J call TRBJ2-7, with D perhaps matching TRBD2 (6 bases). In germline, CDR1 is SGHNT, CDR2 YENEEA. Trimming removed 0 bases from V and 3 bases from J, with 18 bases in between. The CDR3 length is 17 residues. The complete variable domain, with remaining parts taken from reference TRBV11-3 and TRBJ2-7, reads EAGVVQSPRYKIIEKKQPVAFWCNPISGHNTLYWYLQNLGQGPELLIRYENEEAVDDSQLPKDRFSAERLKGVDSTLKIQPAELGDSAVYLCASSLDRLGDGSYEQYFGPGTRLTVT.

This chain joins TRBV19 and TRBJ1-1; a possible D gene is TRBD1 (5 bases). CDR1 and CDR2 from the germline V gene are LNHDA and SQIVND (reference sequence). V was cut by 6 bases and J by 3 bases, with 11 bases left in between. This CDR3 contains 13 residues. CDR3 nucleotides: TGTGCCAGTAGGAGTGGGGGGGACACTGAAGCTTTCTTT. Its protein product is CASRSGGDTEAFF.

The chain couples TRBV5-4 to TRBJ2-2; perhaps TRBD2 as D (5 bases). V lost 10 bases and J 5 bases, leaving 15 bases between the germline ends. There are 13 residues in the CDR3. Germline V lookup: CDR1 SGHNT, CDR2 YYREEE (reference sequence). The CDR3: CAANRGRTGELFF. As DNA, the CDR3 is TGTGCCGCTAACCGGGGAAGGACCGGGGAGCTGTTTTTT.

The CDR3 spells CAWGGLTVTDTQYF. The DNA of the CDR3 is TGTGCCTGGGGGGGACTAACAGTCACAGATACGCAGTATTTT. The chain carries TRBV30 and TRBJ2-3; 7 bases match TRBD2. CDR1 and CDR2 from the germline V gene are GTSNPN and SVGIG (reference sequence). The CDR3 has 14 residues. V was clipped by 5 bases and J by 2 bases; unmatched bases: 7.

This clone was found once. The J gene is TRBJ1-1, the V gene TRBV18; tentative D call: TRBD1 (5 bases). CDR1 KGHSH and CDR2 LQKENI come from the germline V gene. The CDR3 spans 13 residues. The V end lost 3 bases, the J end lost 4 bases, and 9 bases lay between the germline ends. The CDR3: CASSPRESTEAFF. DNA for the CDR3: TGTGCCAGCTCACCCAGGGAGTCCACTGAAGCTTTCTTT.